Following are 22 T cell receptor beta chains from one sample sequenced in a study of breast tumors, draining lymph nodes, adjacent tissues. TCRdb recomputed calls from the multiplex PCR reads with MiXCR, one row per CDR3 protein. The sample shows approximately 130,000 distinct CDR3 sequences, around 21% of them seen only once. The lymph nodes were axillary draining lymph nodes from breast cancer patients. Sequencing was performed on axillary lymph node tissue. The receptors come from a female donor with breast cancer. Some clones in this sample may be carry-over from other donors' samples.

This clonotype is a singleton in its sample. A clone one base away is much larger, so this may be a read error. Lacking the conserved final phenylalanine or tryptophan, this CDR3 likely reflects a read error. The gene calls are TRBV7-9 and TRBJ1-4, with D maybe TRBD1 (6 bases). The ends were cut back, 2 bases at V and 8 bases at J, with 15 bases in the middle. The germline gives CDR1 SEHNR, CDR2 FQNEAQ (reference sequence). The CDR3 has 15 amino acids. CDR3 protein: CASSLRVGTREKLFI. CDR3 coding DNA: TGTGCCAGCAGCTTACGCGTAGGGACAAGGGAAAAACTGTTTATT.

This clonotype has ten or more counts. The rearrangement links TRBV4-2 to TRBJ1-6; perhaps TRBD1 as D (6 bases). The V gene lost 4 bases and the J gene lost 0 bases, with 16 bases spanning the gap. Germline assignment: CDR1 LGHNA and CDR2 YNFKEQ. This CDR3 region has 18 residues. The CDR3 loop reads CASSPAGDRSSYNSPLHF. The CDR3 DNA sequence: TGTGCCAGCAGCCCCGCCGGAGACAGGAGCTCCTATAATTCACCCCTCCACTTT.

At least ten counts were recorded for this clonotype. The chain employs TRBV19 and TRBJ1-4, with D possibly matching TRBD1 (6 bases). This CDR3 spans 15 amino acids. CDR1 LNHDA and CDR2 SQIVND come from the germline V gene (reference sequence). V was clipped by 1 base and J by 8 bases, with 14 bases between them. DNA of the CDR3: TGTGCCAGTAGTATAGCTGGAGCAGGGGAGGAAAAACTGTTTTTT. Translated, it gives CASSIAGAGEEKLFF.

This clonotype has at least ten counts. V and J are TRBV30 and TRBJ1-5, with D possibly being TRBD1 (5 bases). The CDR3 sequence is 13 residues long. The V gene lost 0 bases and the J gene lost 5 bases, with 8 bases spanning the gap. The germline gives CDR1 GTSNPN, CDR2 SVGIG (reference sequence). CDR3 in DNA: TGTGCCTGGAGTGTCCAGGGTGATCAGCCCCAGCATTTT. Translating it yields CAWSVQGDQPQHF.

Many counts were recorded for this clonotype. J is TRBJ2-7 and V is TRBV5-1; D is unclear. Trimming removed 4 bases at V and 5 bases at J, with 13 bases between. The CDR3 totals 13 residues. Germline V gene data show CDR1 as SGHRS and CDR2 as YFSETQ. CDR3 bases: TGCGCCAGCAGCGCTGGCATGGGCGACGAGCAGTACTTC. Its translation: CASSAGMGDEQYF.

This clonotype was seen repeatedly, ten times or more. This sequence joins TRBV27 and TRBJ2-7, with 10 bases aligning to TRBD2. This CDR3 is built from 15 residues. Germline trimming cut 5 bases from V and 2 bases from J; bases unmatched to any gene: 6. In germline, CDR1 is MNHEY, CDR2 SMNVEV (reference sequence). CDR3 amino acids: CASSIIAGGPYEQYF. CDR3 nucleotides: TGTGCCAGCAGTATCATAGCGGGAGGTCCCTACGAGCAGTACTTC.

This clonotype was found many times. The rearrangement joins TRBV5-4 to TRBJ2-1; D not certain. Trimming shortened V by 5 bases and J by 0 bases, and 15 bases separated the two germline ends. This CDR3 contains 16 residues. Germline assignment: CDR1 SGHNT and CDR2 YYREEE (reference sequence). This CDR3 reads CASRTGYSSSYNEQFF. The CDR3 DNA is TGTGCCAGCAGAACTGGCTACTCCAGCTCCTACAATGAGCAGTTCTTC.

This clonotype was counted ten times or more. The chain couples TRBV4-2 to TRBJ2-5; 11 bases map to TRBD2. After removal of 0 bases from V and 4 bases from J, the junction contained 7 bases not matched to a gene. CDR3 length equals 17 residues. Germline V gives CDR1 LGHNA, CDR2 YNFKEQ. The CDR3 loop is CASSQESTSGGGETQYF. CDR3 in DNA: TGTGCCAGCAGCCAAGAATCAACTAGCGGGGGCGGAGAGACCCAGTACTTC.

This clonotype was counted at least ten times. V gene TRBV30 combines with J gene TRBJ2-7; TRBD2 agrees at 7 bases. The CDR3 covers 13 residues. Germline CDR1 reads GTSNPN; CDR2 reads SVGIG (reference sequence). The junction had 2 bases not matched to a gene; V was cut back by 3 bases and J by 0 bases. For the CDR3, the DNA is TGTGCCTGGAGCAGGACTAGCTCCTACGAGCAGTACTTC. It encodes CAWSRTSSYEQYF.

This clonotype was seen a handful of times. This chain links TRBV18 with TRBJ1-2; D is unresolved. The V gene lost 6 bases and the J gene lost 3 bases, with 14 bases spanning the gap. The CDR3 is 14 amino acids. Germline lookup yields CDR1 KGHSH and CDR2 LQKENI. CDR3 region: CASSRGQQDYGYTF. In DNA form, the CDR3 reads TGTGCCAGCTCCAGAGGGCAGCAAGACTATGGCTACACCTTC. Full variable domain (rest looked up from reference TRBV18 and TRBJ1-2): NAGVMQNPRHLVRRRGQEARLRCSPMKGHSHVYWYRQLPEEGLKFMVYLQKENIIDESGMPKERFSAEFPKEGPSILRIQQVVRGDSAAYFCASSRGQQDYGYTFGSGTRLTVV.

This clonotype was seen repeatedly, ten times or more. This chain links TRBV9 with TRBJ2-7; possibly TRBD2 for D (6 bases). The CDR3 contains 14 residues. With 0 bases removed from V and 2 bases from J, the gap between germline ends came to 9 bases. Per the germline V gene, CDR1 is SGDLS and CDR2 is YYNGEE. DNA for the CDR3: TGTGCCAGCAGCGTAGATGGACTACCCTACGAGCAGTACTTC. It encodes CASSVDGLPYEQYF.

This clonotype was found many times. J is TRBJ2-1 and V is TRBV7-6; D remains unclear. This CDR3 is 14 amino acids long. Trimming removed 2 bases from V and 6 bases from J, with 11 bases in between. Germline lookup yields CDR1 SGHVS and CDR2 FNYEAQ. The CDR3 region is CASSLTQEGNEQFF. CDR3 coding DNA: TGTGCCAGCAGCTTAACCCAGGAAGGCAATGAGCAGTTCTTC. The variable domain in full, with the rest retrieved from reference TRBV7-6 and TRBJ2-1, is GAGVSQSPRYKVTKRGQDVALRCDPISGHVSLYWYRQALGQGPEFLTYFNYEAQQDKSGLPNDRFSAERPEGSISTLTIQRTEQRDSAMYRCASSLTQEGNEQFFGPGTRLTVL.

This clonotype was recorded at least ten times. The CDR3 DNA reads TGCGCCAGCAGGAAGGACTCAACCGGGGAGCTGTTTTTT. It yields the protein CASRKDSTGELFF. This rearrangement joins TRBV5-1 to TRBJ2-2; possible D gene TRBD2, 5 bases. The CDR3 covers 13 residues. V gave up 5 bases and J gave up 5 bases, with 10 bases separating them. CDR1 is SGHRS, CDR2 YFSETQ, per germline.

The table lists this clonotype with many counts. CDR3 sequence reads: CASSQGQGINEQYF. For the CDR3, the DNA is TGCGCCAGCAGCCAGGGACAGGGGATCAACGAGCAGTACTTC. The J gene is TRBJ2-7, the V gene TRBV5-1, with 10 bases aligning to TRBD1. The CDR3 contains 14 residues. Per germline, CDR1 SGHRS and CDR2 YFSETQ. V lost 4 bases to trimming and J lost 5 bases; unmatched junction nucleotides: 6.

This clonotype was detected many times. The chain combines TRBV12-3 or TRBV12-4 with TRBJ1-3, with TRBD1 identical over 8 bases. The CDR3 extends over 16 amino acids. V trimming: 5 bases; J trimming: 4 bases; junction bases outside the gene matches: 10. The CDR3 protein is CASSTTIRTGGNTIYF. CDR3 nucleotides: TGTGCCAGCAGTACGACGATCAGGACAGGGGGAAACACCATATATTTT.

Regarding this clonotype: Being one base from a much bigger clone, this may be a read error. The gene calls are TRBV15 and TRBJ2-2, with D perhaps TRBD2 (7 bases). There are 11 residues in the CDR3. CDR1 and CDR2 (germline): LNHNV, YYDKDF (reference sequence). The CDR3 DNA reads TGTGCCACCAGCGGAGGGGGGGAGCCGTTTTTT. This encodes CATSGGGEPFF.

A remark on this clonotype: One junction end does not reproduce the germline sequence, and a read error may be involved. The genes are TRBV5-6 and TRBJ2-5; unclear D gene. The CDR3 loop spans 11 amino acids. Germline CDR1 reads SGHDT; CDR2 reads YYEEEE. For the CDR3, the DNA is TGTGCCAGCAGCTCCCAAGTGACCCAGTACTTC. Translated: CASSSQVTQYF. Looking up the rest from reference TRBV5-6 and TRBJ2-5 gives the full variable domain: DAGVTQSPTHLIKTRGQQVTLRCSPKSGHDTVSWYQQALGQGPQFIFQYYEEEERQRGNFPDRFSGHQFPNYSSELNVNALLLGDSALYLCASSSQVTQYFGPGTRLLVL.

Many counts were recorded for this clonotype. The genes are TRBV18 and TRBJ2-2; D may be TRBD1 (6 bases). Trimming took off 2 bases at V and 6 bases at J, with 10 bases between the two ends. The CDR3 totals 14 residues. Germline V gene data show CDR1 as KGHSH and CDR2 as LQKENI. The CDR3 DNA reads TGTGCCAGCTCACCATTGGACAGCTCCGGGGAGCTGTTTTTT. Translating gives CASSPLDSSGELFF.

This clonotype was counted only a few times. The chain joins TRBV25-1 to TRBJ1-5; D remains unclear. The CDR3 length is 14 residues. Germline V gene lookup returns CDR1 MGHDK and CDR2 SYGVNS. V was shortened by 1 base and J by 4 bases, with 8 bases between the two germline ends. The DNA for the CDR3 is TGTGCCAGCAGTGAATGGAGCAGAAATCAGCCCCAGCATTTT. It codes for CASSEWSRNQPQHF.

This clonotype showed up many times. The gene calls are TRBV27 and TRBJ2-7, with a tentative D call TRBD1 (6 bases). Germline-derived CDR1 and CDR2 are MNHEY and SMNVEV (reference sequence). This CDR3 has 13 residues. Deletions cut 5 bases from V and 6 bases from J, with 14 bases between. CDR3: CASSTGRGSEQYF. The CDR3 region has the DNA TGTGCCAGCAGTACCGGCAGGGGCAGCGAGCAGTACTTC.

The V call is TRBV5-4, the J call TRBJ2-5; TRBD1 matches at 8 bases. V lost 4 bases, J lost 2 bases, and 4 bases stayed unmatched. This CDR3 has 14 residues. Germline-derived CDR1 and CDR2 are SGHNT and YYREEE (reference sequence). CDR3 region: CASSPDRGQETQYF. The CDR3 DNA follows: TGTGCCAGCAGCCCAGACAGGGGACAAGAGACCCAGTACTTC.

This clonotype was seen a single time. Given a much more abundant clone one base away, this may be a read error. The chain is built from TRBV2 and TRBJ1-6; D is unresolved. This CDR3 has 12 amino acids. Germline assignment: CDR1 SNHLY and CDR2 FYNNEI. The CDR3, as DNA: TGTGCCAGCAGAAAGATGAATTCACCCCTCTACTTT. It encodes CASRKMNSPLYF.